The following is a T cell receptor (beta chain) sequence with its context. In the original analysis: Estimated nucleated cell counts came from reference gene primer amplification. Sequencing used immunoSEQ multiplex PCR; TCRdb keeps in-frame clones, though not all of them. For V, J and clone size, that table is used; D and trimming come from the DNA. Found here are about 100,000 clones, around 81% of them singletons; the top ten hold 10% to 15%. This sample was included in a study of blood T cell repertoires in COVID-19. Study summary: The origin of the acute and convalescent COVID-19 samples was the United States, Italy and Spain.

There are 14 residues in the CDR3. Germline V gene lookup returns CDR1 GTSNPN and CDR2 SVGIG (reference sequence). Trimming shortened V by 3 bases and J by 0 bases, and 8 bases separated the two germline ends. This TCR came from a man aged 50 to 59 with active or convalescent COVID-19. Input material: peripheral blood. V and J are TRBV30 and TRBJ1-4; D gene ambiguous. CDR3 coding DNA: TGTGCCTGGAGCCCCTCAGCAACTAATGAAAAACTGTTTTTT. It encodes CAWSPSATNEKLFF. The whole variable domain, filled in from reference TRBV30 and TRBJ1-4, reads SQTIHQWPATLVQPVGSPLSLECTVEGTSNPNLYWYRQAAGRGLQLLFYSVGIGQISSEVPQNLSASRPQDRQFILSSKKLLLSDSGFYLCAWSPSATNEKLFFGSGTQLSVL.